This T cell receptor beta chain was identified during a study of CD8 T cells in ankylosing spondylitis. This clonotype was observed a few times. The antigen is unknown. Germline V gene data show CDR1 as SGHVS and CDR2 as FQNEAQ. V gave up 2 bases and J gave up 7 bases; unmatched junction bases: 7. The CDR3 contains 15 residues. TCRdb itself ran the 5' RACE reads through MiXCR, one entry per CDR3 protein. Altogether 350,000 to 400,000 distinct CDR3 sequences are present, approximately 22% being singletons, with the ten largest covering about an eighth. Study observations and caveats: A TCR beta motif of eight or nine highly homologous variants seemed to mark ankylosing spondylitis blood. CD8+ disease-linked clones were present at relatively low frequencies in blood.

The clonotype was recovered from a male donor with ankylosing spondylitis or in good health (not recorded which). The sequencing sample was made of blood, either unsorted or a sorted T cell fraction (not recorded which). The chain is built from TRBV7-8 and TRBJ1-5; TRBD1 aligns across 8 bases. The CDR3 here is CASSLRDRGEQPQHF. The CDR3 bases are TGTGCCAGCAGCTTACGCGACAGGGGAGAACAGCCCCAGCATTTT.